This T cell receptor beta chain comes out of a study of cytomegalovirus exposure and HLA in healthy donors. About the study: One earlier analysis, a look at 150 million to 200 million T cells, found around 110 million unique TCR beta sequences. The study, taken as a whole, reports: In vitro data verified a few CMV-associated chains as specific for CMV antigens. Among the sequence variants, a highly shared cluster was likely an artifact of sequencing.

On this clone itself: Its target is unknown.

The CDR3 contains 17 residues. The V gene end was trimmed by 2 bases and the J gene end by 0 bases; junction bases not matched to a gene: 7. Germline assignment: CDR1 MDHEN and CDR2 SYDVKM. 60 Vbeta and 13 Jbeta primers were used in PCR. Produced via immunoSEQ multiplex PCR; TCRdb's table is partial and in-frame only. The repertoire holds about 190,000 clones, with 85% to 90% as singletons. Specimen: PBMCs. This chain joins TRBV28 and TRBJ2-5; 9 bases agree with TRBD2. The sequence came from a man aged 30 to 45 in good health and CMV-seronegative. CDR3 sequence reads: CASSLGSGGTYQETQYF. The CDR3 DNA reads as TGTGCCAGCAGTTTAGGGAGCGGGGGGACGTACCAAGAGACCCAGTACTTC.